The clone carrying this T cell receptor beta chain was recorded only once. This sample was included in a study of blood T cell repertoires in COVID-19. Libraries were prepared by immunoSEQ multiplex PCR; TCRdb keeps only in-frame clonotypes and omits some of them. The sample carries under 250,000 clones, about 91% recorded once. V was cut by 5 bases and J by 0 bases, with 9 bases left in between. The CDR3 sequence is 14 residues long. Per germline, CDR1 MNHEY and CDR2 SMNVEV (reference sequence). The chain employs TRBV27 and TRBJ2-3; D might be TRBD2 (5 bases). The receptor's source is a woman in her twenties or thirties with COVID-19, enrolled during active disease. Input material: peripheral blood. In nucleotides, the CDR3 is TGTGCCAGCAGTAGCGGAATTAGCACAGATACGCAGTATTTT. Amino acid sequence: CASSSGISTDTQYF.